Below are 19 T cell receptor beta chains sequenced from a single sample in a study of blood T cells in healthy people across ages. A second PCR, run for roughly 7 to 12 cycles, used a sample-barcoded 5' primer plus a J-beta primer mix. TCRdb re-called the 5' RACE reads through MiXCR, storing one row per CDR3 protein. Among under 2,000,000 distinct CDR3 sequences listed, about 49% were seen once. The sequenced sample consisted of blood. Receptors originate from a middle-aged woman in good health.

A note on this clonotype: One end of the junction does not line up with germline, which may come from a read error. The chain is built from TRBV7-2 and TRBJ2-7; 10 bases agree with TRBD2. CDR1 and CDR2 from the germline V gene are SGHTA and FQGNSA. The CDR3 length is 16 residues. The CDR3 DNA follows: TGTGCCGGCAGCTTAGCATCTAGCGGGGGCTCCTACGAGCAGTACTTC. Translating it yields CAGSLASSGGSYEQYF.

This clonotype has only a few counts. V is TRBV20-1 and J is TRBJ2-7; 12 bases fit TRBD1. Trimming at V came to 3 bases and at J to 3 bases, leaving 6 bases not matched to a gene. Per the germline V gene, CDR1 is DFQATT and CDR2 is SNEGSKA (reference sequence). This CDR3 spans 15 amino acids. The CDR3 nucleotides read TGCAGTGCTAGCAGGGGACAGGGGGCTATCTACGAGCAGTACTTC. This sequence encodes CSASRGQGAIYEQYF.

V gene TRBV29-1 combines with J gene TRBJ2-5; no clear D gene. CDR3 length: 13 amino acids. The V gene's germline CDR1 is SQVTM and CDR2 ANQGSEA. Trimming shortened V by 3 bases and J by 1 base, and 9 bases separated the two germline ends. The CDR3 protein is CSVEGPAQETQYF. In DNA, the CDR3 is TGCAGCGTTGAGGGCCCCGCCCAAGAGACCCAGTACTTC. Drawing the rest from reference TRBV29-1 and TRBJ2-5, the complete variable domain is SAVISQKPSRDICQRGTSLTIQCQVDSQVTMMFWYRQQPGQSLTLIATANQGSEATYESGFVIDKFPISRPNLTFSTLTVSNMSPEDSSIYLCSVEGPAQETQYFGPGTRLLVL.

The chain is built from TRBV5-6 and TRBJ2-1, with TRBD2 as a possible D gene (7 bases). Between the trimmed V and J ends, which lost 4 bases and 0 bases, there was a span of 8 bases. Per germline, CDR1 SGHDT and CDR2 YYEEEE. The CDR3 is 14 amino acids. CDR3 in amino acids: CASSGGASYNEQFF. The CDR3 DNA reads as TGTGCCAGCAGCGGGGGGGCCTCCTACAATGAGCAGTTCTTC.

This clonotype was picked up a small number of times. CDR3 residues: CSARGPNNEKLFF. The CDR3 bases are TGCAGTGCTCGAGGGCCAAACAATGAAAAACTGTTTTTT. The J gene is TRBJ1-4, the V gene TRBV20-1; D not certain. Germline CDR1 reads DFQATT; CDR2 reads SNEGSKA (reference sequence). The V end lost 5 bases, the J end lost 5 bases, and 12 bases lay between the germline ends. The CDR3 is made up of 13 amino acids.

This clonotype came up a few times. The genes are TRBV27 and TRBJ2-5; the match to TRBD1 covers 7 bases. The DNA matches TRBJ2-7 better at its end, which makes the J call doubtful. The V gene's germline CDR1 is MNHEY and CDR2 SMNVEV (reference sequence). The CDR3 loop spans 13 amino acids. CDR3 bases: TGTGCCAGCAGCCAGGACAGGAGACGCGAGCAGTACTTC. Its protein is CASSQDRRREQYF.

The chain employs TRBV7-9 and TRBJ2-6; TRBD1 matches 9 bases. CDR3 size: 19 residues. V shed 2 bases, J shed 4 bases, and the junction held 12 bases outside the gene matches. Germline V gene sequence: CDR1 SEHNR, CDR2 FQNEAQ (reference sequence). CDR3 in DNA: TGTGCCAGCAGCTTACGTAGGACAGGGGCCGGGTACGGGGCCAACGTCCTGACTTTC. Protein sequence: CASSLRRTGAGYGANVLTF.

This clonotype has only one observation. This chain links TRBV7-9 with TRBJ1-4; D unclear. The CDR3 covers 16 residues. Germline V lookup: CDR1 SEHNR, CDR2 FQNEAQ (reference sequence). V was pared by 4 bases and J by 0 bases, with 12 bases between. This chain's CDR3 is CASSSGMGSTNEKLFF. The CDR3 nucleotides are TGTGCCAGCAGCTCCGGTATGGGGTCAACTAATGAAAAACTGTTTTTT.

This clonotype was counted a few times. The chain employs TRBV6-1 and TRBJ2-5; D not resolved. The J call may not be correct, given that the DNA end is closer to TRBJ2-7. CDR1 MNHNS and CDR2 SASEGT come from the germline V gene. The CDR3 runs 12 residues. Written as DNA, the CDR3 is TGTGCCAGCAGTGAAGTAGGAGACGAGCAGTACTTC. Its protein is CASSEVGDEQYF.

CDR3 amino acids: CASSQFSGGGTEAFF. DNA of the CDR3: TGTGCCAGCAGCCAGTTCTCAGGGGGTGGCACTGAAGCTTTCTTT. The V call is TRBV3-1, the J call TRBJ1-1, with 7 bases fitting TRBD1. The CDR3 totals 15 residues. Germline CDR1 and CDR2: LGHDT and YNNKEL (reference sequence). V shed 3 bases and J 4 bases; nucleotides not matched to a gene: 8. The full variable domain, its missing parts supplied by reference TRBV3-1 and TRBJ1-1, is DTAVSQTPKYLVTQMGNDKSIKCEQNLGHDTMYWYKQDSKKFLKIMFSYNNKELIINETVPNRFSPKSPDKAHLNLHINSLELGDSAVYFCASSQFSGGGTEAFFGQGTRLTVV.

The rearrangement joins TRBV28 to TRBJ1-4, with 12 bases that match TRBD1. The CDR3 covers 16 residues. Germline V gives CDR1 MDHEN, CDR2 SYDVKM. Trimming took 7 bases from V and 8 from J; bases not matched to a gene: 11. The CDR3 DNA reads TGTGCCAGCACTCCGGGACAGGGGGCTTGGGGGGAAAAACTGTTTTTT. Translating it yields CASTPGQGAWGEKLFF.

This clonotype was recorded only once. CDR3 sequence (DNA): TGTGCCAGCAGCCCCGAGTGGGGCAAAAACATTCAGTACTTC. Its translation: CASSPEWGKNIQYF. V is TRBV6-6 and J is TRBJ2-4, with D uncertain. Deletions cut 6 bases from V and 3 bases from J, with 12 bases between. The germline V gene encodes CDR1 MNHNY and CDR2 SVGAGI (reference sequence). This CDR3 is 14 amino acids long.

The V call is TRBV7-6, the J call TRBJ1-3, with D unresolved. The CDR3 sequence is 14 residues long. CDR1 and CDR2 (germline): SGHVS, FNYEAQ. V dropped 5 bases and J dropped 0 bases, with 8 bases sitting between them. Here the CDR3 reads CASSGMISGNTIYF. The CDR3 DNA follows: TGTGCCAGCAGCGGAATGATCTCTGGAAACACCATATATTTT.

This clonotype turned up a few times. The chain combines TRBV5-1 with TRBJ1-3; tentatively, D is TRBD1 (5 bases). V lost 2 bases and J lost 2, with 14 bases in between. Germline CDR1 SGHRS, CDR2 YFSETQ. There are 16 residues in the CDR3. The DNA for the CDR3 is TGCGCCAGCAGCTTCGGGCAGACGGGGGCTGGAAACACCATATATTTT. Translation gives CASSFGQTGAGNTIYF.

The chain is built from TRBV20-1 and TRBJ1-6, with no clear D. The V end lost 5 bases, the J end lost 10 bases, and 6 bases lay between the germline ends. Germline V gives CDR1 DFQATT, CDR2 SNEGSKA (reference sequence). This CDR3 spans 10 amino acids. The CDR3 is CSADLSPLHF. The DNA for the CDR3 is TGCAGTGCTGACCTATCACCCCTCCACTTT.

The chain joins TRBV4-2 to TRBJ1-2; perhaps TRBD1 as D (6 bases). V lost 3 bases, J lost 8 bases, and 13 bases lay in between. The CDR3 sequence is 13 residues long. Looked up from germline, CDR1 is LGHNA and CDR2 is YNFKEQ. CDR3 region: CASSQGGQTGYTF. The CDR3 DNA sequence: TGTGCCAGCAGCCAGGGCGGACAGACCGGCTACACCTTC.

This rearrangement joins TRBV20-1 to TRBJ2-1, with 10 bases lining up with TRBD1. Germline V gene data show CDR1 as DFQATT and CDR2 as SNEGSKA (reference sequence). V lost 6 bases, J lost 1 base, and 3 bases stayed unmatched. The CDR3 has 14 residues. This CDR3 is CSALGQGSYNEQFF. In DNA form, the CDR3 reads TGCAGTGCCTTGGGACAGGGGTCCTACAATGAGCAGTTCTTC.

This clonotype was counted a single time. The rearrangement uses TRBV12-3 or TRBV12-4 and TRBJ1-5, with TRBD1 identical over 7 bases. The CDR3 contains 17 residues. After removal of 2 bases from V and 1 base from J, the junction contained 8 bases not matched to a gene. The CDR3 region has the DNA TGTGCCAGCAGTTTACAGATCACAGGGGACAGCAATCAGCCCCAGCATTTT. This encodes CASSLQITGDSNQPQHF.

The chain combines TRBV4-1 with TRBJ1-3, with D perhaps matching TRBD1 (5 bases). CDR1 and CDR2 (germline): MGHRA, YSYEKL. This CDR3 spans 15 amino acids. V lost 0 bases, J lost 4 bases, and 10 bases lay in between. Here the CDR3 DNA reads TGCGCCAGCAGCCAAGATACGGGGCTCGGAAACACCATATATTTT. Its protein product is CASSQDTGLGNTIYF.